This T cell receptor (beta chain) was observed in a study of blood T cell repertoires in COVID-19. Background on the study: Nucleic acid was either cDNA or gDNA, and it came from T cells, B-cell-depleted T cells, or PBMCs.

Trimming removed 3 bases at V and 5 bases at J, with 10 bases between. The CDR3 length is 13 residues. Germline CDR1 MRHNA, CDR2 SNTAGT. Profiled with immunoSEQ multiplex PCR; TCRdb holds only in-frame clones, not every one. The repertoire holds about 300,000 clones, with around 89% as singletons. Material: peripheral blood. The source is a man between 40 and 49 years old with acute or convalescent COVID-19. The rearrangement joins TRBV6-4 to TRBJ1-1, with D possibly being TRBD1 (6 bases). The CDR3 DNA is TGTGCCAGCAGTGAGGCCCAGGGGACTGAAGCTTTCTTT. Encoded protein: CASSEAQGTEAFF.